This entry concerns a single T cell receptor beta chain. The clone's antigen remains unknown. Nothing much larger sits one base from this clone, and base qualities are not available. From its cysteine to its valine, the CDR3 spans 14 amino acids. CDR3 DNA only is kept here, 42 bases in frame from base 1. V has 6 bases trimmed and J has 4 bases trimmed; junction bases matching no gene number 7. For CDR1 and CDR2, the germline V gene lists MNHEY and SVGAGI. The data were taken from a study of cytomegalovirus exposure and HLA in healthy donors (dated by TCRdb to about 2017). General notes on the study: In an earlier analysis of 450 to 750 of the donors, roughly 300 Gb of sequence data and some 120 million unique TCR beta sequences from 180 million or so T cells were reported. High-throughput TCR immunosequencing, statistical association of individual TCRs with disease status, and machine learning were combined to predict cytomegalovirus infection status. Because of strong linkage in the cohort, five DR-DQ haplotypes were treated as single units for association and clustering. Donor age, sex, ethnicity and CMV serostatus were collected together with the repertoire data. About 300 gigabases of sequencing data and approximately 85 million unique TCR sequences were included in an early release covering several hundred HLA-typed donors. Every discovery cohort repertoire had been produced on one sequencing platform. HLA typing covered class I and class II loci at four-digit resolution. Across around 400 genotyped donors of the cohort, an average of about 250,000 unique TCR beta nucleotide sequences per donor were sequenced, and roughly 18% of those sequences were non-productive. The study profiled the T cell repertoires of under 700 subjects by immunosequencing and related them to cytomegalovirus serostatus. A later genetic analysis used genome-wide SNP genotypes for about 60% of the roughly 700 donors, treating that subset as a discovery cohort. A separate validation cohort of roughly 120 different subjects was used in addition to the approximately 670-subject first cohort. In a later analysis, previously published TCR beta repertoires from 500 to 750 donors were re-analyzed and high-resolution HLA genotyping was added so that TCR occurrence patterns could be studied. Among the roughly 370 genotyped donors, around 81% belonged to the genetic ancestry cluster associated with self-reported Caucasian donors. The study aimed to test whether cataloging public T cell receptors could reveal signatures of past pathogen exposure. An earlier analysis of approximately 630 of the donors applied high-throughput TCR beta sequencing to assess whether each TCR beta V gene segment acted as functional or pseudogenic. Rather than drawing on any new phenotypic data, the later analysis identified candidate immune exposures from TCR beta sequences and the way those sequences occurred across donors. Typing coverage varied by locus: roughly 629-630 donors for A, B, C, DRB1 and DQB1; 500 to 550 for DQA1; more than 600 for DPA1; approximately 470 for DPB1.

The paper's findings and limits, for the study overall: An association between a missense DCLRE1C variant and V-gene and J-gene trimming of TCR beta chains was found in a later genetic analysis and replicated in an independent cohort. Because some donors lacked HLA typing at each locus, the association tests relied only on the typed subset. The study gave a list of some 150 TCR beta chains associated with cytomegalovirus. In this cohort, only TCR beta chains were sequenced, and detectable features were limited by the absence of alpha or paired-chain data. A further reported finding was that TCR beta sequences accurately predicted the HLA-A and HLA-B alleles for most subjects in the first cohort. The authors suggested that the approach could potentially be extended to other disease states and immunological phenotypes. In a later analysis, the rate of TCR association differed among HLA loci, with DRB1 alleles having the most associated TCRs and HLA-C alleles having the fewest. Linkage disequilibrium might explain the correlated functional status among segregating V segments, but an unknown experimental factor could not be excluded. Presence/absence analyses assumed roughly uniform sequencing depth across donors, an assumption that may not hold. In vitro tests confirmed that a few of the cytomegalovirus-associated TCR beta chains recognize cytomegalovirus antigens. The classifier was reported to diagnose cytomegalovirus status with high specificity and sensitivity in both the original cohort and the validation cohort. Because the 87-base-pair reads could not distinguish some IMGT-functional V segments, including TRBV6-2 and TRBV6-3, those segments were excluded. In a later analysis, HLA-associated TCR beta chains were found to be more clonally expanded and to have lower generation probabilities than equally common non-associated chains. Immune exposure information for the cohort was limited to CMV serostatus. At a false discovery rate of 0.05, a later analysis linked 16,000 or so TCR beta sequences to specific HLA alleles. Roughly 15 rarely observed V segments, including chromosome 9 orphons, were excluded from the earlier analysis of some 590 of the donors because counts were too low. Broadly in line with IMGT annotations, most TCR beta V segments showed up in productive rearrangements about 90% or about 30% of the time in an earlier analysis of several hundred of the donors. Most TCR sequences were seen in very few donors, while some public TCRs were found in many individuals. In a later analysis, most CMV-associated TCR beta chains were found to appear HLA-restricted, with HLA associations seemingly driven largely by CMV exposure. Assigning TCR associations to individual alleles was difficult when HLA alleles, especially DR and DQ, strongly co-occurred. A group of highly shared sequence variants was considered likely to be a technical artifact of the sequencing pipeline. Several of the top co-occurrence clusters appeared to be linked to parvovirus B19, influenza, CMV and Epstein-Barr virus, according to a later analysis. In a later genetic analysis, fewer N-insertions in productive TCRs were reported among donors in an Asian-associated ancestry cluster than the roughly 700-donor mean.

The receptor library was made with the immunoSEQ multiplex PCR assay. For the multiplex PCR, a mixture combining 60 forward primers for TCR Vbeta segments and 13 reverse primers for TCR Jbeta segments was used. A multiplex PCR assay on genomic DNA amplified the CDR3 region of rearranged TCR beta genes. The amplified TCR beta libraries were sequenced on the Illumina HiSeq System as 87-base-pair reads. The published analysis was carried out like this. In a later analysis, tens of millions of unique TCR beta chains were counted across the 650 to 700 repertoires, and about 10 million of these chains were shared by at least two donors. Raw reads were error-corrected and collapsed into unique sequences by a nearest-neighbor algorithm in which closely related sequences were merged to remove PCR and sequencing errors. CDR3 sequences were aligned to IMGT reference sequences to assign V, D and J gene segments. For a sequence to be retained, a match of at least six nucleotides to both a V gene segment and a J gene segment was required. A rearrangement counted as productive if the CDR3 had no stop codons and remained in frame with V and J, and every other rearrangement counted as non-productive. Following IMGT convention, CDR3 was defined as the stretch from the second conserved V-encoded cysteine up to the conserved J-encoded phenylalanine. The earlier analysis of some 580 of the donors excluded any sequence lacking an unambiguous match to a single V gene segment. An earlier analysis of about 590 of the donors classified V segments as functional when productive rearrangements were above 56.7% and as segregating when the standard deviation between donors was above 5%. A statistical classification framework was developed to diagnose cytomegalovirus status using the catalog of TCR beta chain sequences. In a later analysis, TCR nucleotide sequences were compared against IMGT/GENE-DB human TR gene sequences so that V and J genes could be assigned. The TCRdist pipeline was used in a later analysis to assign CDR3 sequences and most-parsimonious VDJ recombination scenarios. In a later analysis, each TCR beta chain was defined by its CDR3 amino acid sequence together with its V-gene family, and reads without a unique V-gene family were excluded. As a way to deal with suspected cross-contamination and a sequencing artifact, a later analysis dropped hundreds of nucleotide sequences that were highly shared and had low generation probability. A later analysis calculated a clonal expansion index for each public chain from normalized within-repertoire ranks of inferred template counts. A later analysis computed generation probabilities with a VDJ recombination model fitted to out-of-frame rearrangements, and checked the results against IGoR. In a later analysis, TCR-TCR, TCR-HLA and TCR-CMV co-occurrence was scored with hypergeometric tests, and a repertoire-size bias correction was applied to TCR pairs. In a later analysis, false discovery rates were estimated by permuting HLA or CMV assignments 20 times. In a later analysis, co-occurring TCRs were grouped with DBSCAN, and TCRdist sequence similarity was added when clustering was performed within HLA-allele-positive subsets. Repertoires with fewer than 30,000 or more than 120,000 public chains, plus five repertoires with anomalous nucleotide sharing, were excluded from co-occurrence clustering. Imported from immuneACCESS, the table was reduced by TCRdb to in-frame sequences with V and J called. These copies leave out some clones; in studies compared against another copy, an unresolved V gene accounts for under half, and the cause of the remainder is not known. V and J calls and clone size are copied from that table; D and trimming were computed from the DNA. Recorded for this sample are roughly 110,000 clones; 82% of them occurred a single time. Of the sample, 1.6% falls within the top ten clones.

The cohort consisted of more than 650 healthy bone marrow donors. Cohort members were all nominally healthy when sampled, although unrecorded immune exposures were likely present. The donor tested CMV seronegative and was one of the 352 seronegative cohort members. A peripheral blood sample was collected from each donor, and TCR beta sequencing was performed on peripheral blood mononuclear cells. The Qiagen DNeasy Blood Extraction Kit was used to extract genomic DNA from the blood cell samples. The V and J segments used are TRBV6-5 and TRBJ2-7; 9 bases in the junction line up with TRBD1. This receptor was obtained from a man in his forties or fifties in good health and CMV-seronegative. The sequenced material came from PBMCs. The CDR3 region has the sequence CASRADRGRYEQYV. Read as DNA, the sequence is TGTGCCAGCAGAGCGGACAGGGGCCGGTACGAGCAGTACGTC.